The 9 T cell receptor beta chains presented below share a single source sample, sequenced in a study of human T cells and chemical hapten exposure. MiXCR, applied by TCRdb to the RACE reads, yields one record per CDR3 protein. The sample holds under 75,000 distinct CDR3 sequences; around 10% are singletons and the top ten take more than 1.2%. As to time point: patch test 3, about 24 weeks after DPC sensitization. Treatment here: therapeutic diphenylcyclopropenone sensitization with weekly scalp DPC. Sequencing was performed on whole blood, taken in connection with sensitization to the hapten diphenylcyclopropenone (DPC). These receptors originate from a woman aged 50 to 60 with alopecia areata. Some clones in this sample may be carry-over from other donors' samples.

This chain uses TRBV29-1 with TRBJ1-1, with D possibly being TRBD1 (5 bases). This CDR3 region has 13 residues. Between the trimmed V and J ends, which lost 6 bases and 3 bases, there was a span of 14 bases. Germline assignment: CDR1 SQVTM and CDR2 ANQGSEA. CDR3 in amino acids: CSVGGFGDTEAFF. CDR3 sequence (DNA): TGCAGCGTGGGGGGTTTTGGGGACACTGAAGCTTTCTTT.

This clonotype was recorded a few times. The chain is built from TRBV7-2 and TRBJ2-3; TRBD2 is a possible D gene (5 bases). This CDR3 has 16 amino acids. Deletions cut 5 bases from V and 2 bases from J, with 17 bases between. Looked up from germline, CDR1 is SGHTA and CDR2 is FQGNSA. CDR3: CASSVGGGPYTDTQYF. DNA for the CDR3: TGTGCCAGCAGCGTAGGCGGAGGACCGTACACAGATACGCAGTATTTT.

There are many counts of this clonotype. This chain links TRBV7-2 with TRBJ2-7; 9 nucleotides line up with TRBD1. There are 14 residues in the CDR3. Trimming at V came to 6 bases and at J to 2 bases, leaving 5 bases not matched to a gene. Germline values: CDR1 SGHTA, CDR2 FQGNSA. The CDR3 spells CASSPRTGAYEQYF. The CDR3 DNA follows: TGTGCCAGCAGTCCGCGGACAGGGGCCTACGAGCAGTACTTC.

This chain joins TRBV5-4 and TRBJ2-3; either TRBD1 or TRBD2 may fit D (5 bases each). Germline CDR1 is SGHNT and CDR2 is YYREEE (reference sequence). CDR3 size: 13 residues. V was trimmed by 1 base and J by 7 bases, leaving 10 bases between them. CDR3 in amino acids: CASSLWGSNTQYF. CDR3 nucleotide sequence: TGTGCCAGCAGCTTGTGGGGGTCGAATACGCAGTATTTT. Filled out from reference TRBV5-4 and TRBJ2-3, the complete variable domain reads ETGVTQSPTHLIKTRGQQVTLRCSSQSGHNTVSWYQQALGQGPQFIFQYYREEENGRGNFPPRFSGLQFPNYSSELNVNALELDDSALYLCASSLWGSNTQYFGPGTRLTVL.

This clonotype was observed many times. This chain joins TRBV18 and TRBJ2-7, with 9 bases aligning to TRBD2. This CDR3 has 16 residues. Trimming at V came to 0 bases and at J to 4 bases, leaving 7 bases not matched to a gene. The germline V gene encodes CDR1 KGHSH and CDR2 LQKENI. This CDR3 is CASSPPSRAGGYEQYF. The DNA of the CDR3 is TGTGCCAGCTCACCACCGTCCCGAGCGGGGGGTTACGAGCAGTACTTC.

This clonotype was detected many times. The CDR3 reads CASSPQGRGNTEAFF. CDR3 sequence (DNA): TGTGCCAGCAGCCCCCAGGGACGGGGGAACACTGAAGCTTTCTTT. The chain uses TRBV28 and TRBJ1-1, with a tentative D call TRBD1 (5 bases). V was clipped by 6 bases and J by 1 base, with 15 bases between them. In germline, CDR1 is MDHEN, CDR2 SYDVKM. The CDR3 totals 15 residues.

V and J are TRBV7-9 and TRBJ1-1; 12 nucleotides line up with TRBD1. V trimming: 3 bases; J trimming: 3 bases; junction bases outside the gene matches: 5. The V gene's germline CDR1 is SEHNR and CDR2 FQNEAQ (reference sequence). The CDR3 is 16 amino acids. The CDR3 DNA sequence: TGTGCCAGCAGCTTGGGGACAGGGGGCTTCGACACTGAAGCTTTCTTT. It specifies CASSLGTGGFDTEAFF.

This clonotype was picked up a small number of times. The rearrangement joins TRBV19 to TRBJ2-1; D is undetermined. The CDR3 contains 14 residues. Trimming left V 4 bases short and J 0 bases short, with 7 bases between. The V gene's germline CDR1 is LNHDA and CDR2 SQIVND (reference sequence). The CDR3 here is CASSSLSSYNEQFF. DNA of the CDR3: TGTGCCAGTAGTAGTTTGAGCTCCTACAATGAGCAGTTCTTC.

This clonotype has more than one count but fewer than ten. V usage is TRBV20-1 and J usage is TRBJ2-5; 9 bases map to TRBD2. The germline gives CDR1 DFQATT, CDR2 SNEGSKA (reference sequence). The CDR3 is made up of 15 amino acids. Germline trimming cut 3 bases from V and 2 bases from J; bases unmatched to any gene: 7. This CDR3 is CSASVAGGRQETQYF. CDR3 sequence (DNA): TGCAGTGCTAGTGTTGCGGGAGGGCGGCAAGAGACCCAGTACTTC.